The T cell receptor (beta chain) described here comes from a study of CD8 T cells in ankylosing spondylitis listed by TCRdb under 2017. A note on the overall study: To find TCR variants linked to disease, the study profiled T cell receptor beta repertoires in ankylosing spondylitis patients and healthy donors. The full study cohort was made up of over 20 ankylosing spondylitis patients and 108 healthy donors. Samples of peripheral blood were taken, and for ankylosing spondylitis patients, synovial fluid was collected as well.

A word on this clonotype: Its antigen has not been determined. No base-level quality is on record; no much larger clone is a single base apart.

On the study overall, not on this receptor specifically: A TCR beta motif of several highly homologous amino acid variants appeared characteristic of blood from ankylosing spondylitis patients. Some motif variants had previously been reported in the synovial fluid and blood of reactive arthritis patients, which suggests shared mechanisms of disease initiation. The disease-linked clones were reported as significantly enriched in matched synovial fluid samples from ankylosing spondylitis patients. A CD8+ phenotype was shown by the disease-linked clones, which were found at relatively low frequencies in peripheral blood.

V is cut back by 5 bases and J by 3 bases, with 8 bases in the junction unmatched. Including the terminal cysteine and phenylalanine, the CDR3 comprises 15 residues. The only DNA kept is the CDR3, 45 bases in frame from the first base. From a lookup of the germline V gene (reference sequence), CDR1 and CDR2 are MNHEY and SMNVEV. The sample was run on an Illumina HiSeq 2500. Quantitative 5'-RACE with molecular barcodes was the method used to prepare the TCR beta libraries. Per the authors' processing: A new computational method based on a probabilistic model of VDJ rearrangement was used to identify disease-linked TCR variants. Using fastp trimming at Q25 and MiXCR clonotype assembly, TCRdb reanalyzed the public sequencing data and kept in-frame beta chains. Each CDR3 protein appears once, grouped with its most common genes and DNA. TCRdb's processing, not the authors', yielded these V and J calls. The table for this sample lists 150,000 to 250,000 distinct CDR3 sequences; 13% of them were counted only once. The top ten clones comprise approximately 15% of the sample.

The source is a male donor with ankylosing spondylitis or in good health (not recorded which). The source material was blood, either unsorted or a sorted T cell fraction (not recorded which). The rearrangement combines TRBV27 with TRBJ2-7, and TRBD2 aligns with 9 junction nucleotides. The sequenced DNA is TGTGCCAGCAGTCGAATAGCGGGAGTGTACTACGAGCAGTACTTC. It specifies CASSRIAGVYYEQYF.